This T cell receptor beta chain derives from a study of T-cell memory formation after mild COVID-19. General observations from the study: Contracting clones localized mainly to CM and EM when CD4+ and mainly to EMRA when CD8+. Whereas later expanders leaned CD4+, clones contracting day 15 to 85 showed a balanced CD4/CD8 makeup.

TCRdb processed the 5' RACE reads anew with MiXCR; each CDR3 protein has one entry. There are roughly 350,000 distinct CDR3 sequences in the sample; roughly 13% occur only once, and about 24% lies in the top ten. V gave up 8 bases and J gave up 8 bases, with 21 bases separating them. The length of the CDR3 is 14 residues. A note on this clonotype: Its antigen is unidentified. Since the CDR3 does not end with the conserved phenylalanine or tryptophan, this likely comes from a read error.

The sequenced sample was PBMCs or a T cell subset sorted from them (not recorded which). The rearrangement joins TRBV12-3 or TRBV12-4 to TRBJ1-2; TRBD1 might be the D (5 bases). The TCR originated in a man aged 18 to 29 who had mild COVID-19 (a few samples of this study predate the infection). Cell type and time point are not known. The CDR3 DNA sequence: TGTGCCAGCGGCTATGGGGGGGTTCCGCGCGGCTACACCTTA. Translation gives CASGYGGVPRGYTL.